The 24 T cell receptor beta chains below all came from one sample that was sequenced in a study of OX40 agonist ivuxolimab in advanced cancers. Only in-frame clones appear in the TCRdb table, and some are missing; sequencing was by immunoSEQ multiplex PCR. The profile shows 25,000 to 35,000 clones, 84% of them singletons. The sequenced sample was CD4+ or CD8+ T cells sorted from blood, obtained in a trial of the OX40 agonist ivuxolimab. All receptors come from an adult with an advanced solid tumor such as melanoma, head and neck, liver or kidney cancer.

The rearrangement joins TRBV7-9 to TRBJ2-5; 12 bases agree with TRBD2. Germline CDR1 reads SEHNR; CDR2 reads FQNEAQ (reference sequence). The CDR3 spans 16 residues. The junction had 5 bases not matched to a gene; V was cut back by 2 bases and J by 4 bases. CDR3 in amino acids: CASSLIGLAGPETQYF. DNA of the CDR3: TGTGCCAGCAGCTTAATAGGACTAGCGGGGCCAGAGACCCAGTACTTC.

This clone was seen a handful of times. The chain recombines TRBV5-6 with TRBJ1-5, with D unclear. CDR1 and CDR2 (germline): SGHDT, YYEEEE. This CDR3 comprises 14 residues. V was pared by 3 bases and J by 3 bases, with 10 bases between. This CDR3 is CASSSEGVNQPQHF. In DNA form, the CDR3 reads TGTGCCAGCAGCTCGGAGGGTGTCAATCAGCCCCAGCATTTT.

The chain employs TRBV7-9 and TRBJ2-5, with D perhaps TRBD1 (6 bases). Between the trimmed V and J ends, which lost 5 bases and 2 bases, there was a span of 12 bases. The germline V gene has CDR1 SEHNR and CDR2 FQNEAQ (reference sequence). This CDR3 region has 14 residues. CDR3: CASSMQDRQETQYF. DNA for the CDR3: TGTGCCAGCAGCATGCAGGACAGACAAGAGACCCAGTACTTC.

This clone was found once. One end of the junction varies from germline; a read error may be responsible. The chain is built from TRBV6-5 and TRBJ2-7, with D possibly being TRBD2 (5 bases). CDR1 is MNHEY, CDR2 SVGAGI, per germline. The length of the CDR3 is 13 residues. CDR3 amino acids: CAISESGAYEQYF. The CDR3 bases are TGTGCCATCAGTGAGTCCGGGGCCTACGAGCAGTACTTC.

This clone was seen a few times. V is TRBV6-4 and J is TRBJ2-3; TRBD2 agrees at 7 bases. The V and J ends lost 3 bases and 3 bases, in that order; junction bases with no gene match: 6. The CDR3 is made up of 15 amino acids. In germline, CDR1 is MRHNA, CDR2 SNTAGT. This CDR3 reads CASSERAGDTDTQYF. The CDR3 bases are TGTGCCAGCAGTGAGCGGGCGGGAGATACAGATACGCAGTATTTT.

V usage is TRBV4-2 and J usage is TRBJ1-1; 7 bases agree with TRBD1. Germline CDR1 is LGHNA and CDR2 is YNFKEQ. The CDR3 runs to 14 residues. V shed 4 bases, J shed 2 bases, and the junction held 4 bases outside the gene matches. The DNA for the CDR3 is TGTGCCAGCAGCCTCTGGGACAGCAACACTGAAGCTTTCTTT. Protein product: CASSLWDSNTEAFF.

This chain uses TRBV7-9 with TRBJ2-5; the D gene could be TRBD1 or TRBD2 (5 bases each). The DNA end is more similar to TRBJ2-7, so the J call may be wrong. The CDR3 contains 16 residues. Germline V gene lookup returns CDR1 SEHNR and CDR2 FQNEAQ (reference sequence). DNA for the CDR3: TGTGCCAGCAGCTTAGACGGGGCAGGGAAGGCCTACGAGCAGTACTTC. The encoded protein is CASSLDGAGKAYEQYF.

This clone was observed a single time. The chain has TRBV7-8 and TRBJ2-1, with D possibly matching TRBD2 (5 bases). The length of the CDR3 is 13 residues. Germline CDR1 is SGHVS and CDR2 is FQNEAQ. With 7 bases removed from V and 5 bases from J, the gap between germline ends came to 12 bases. In DNA form, the CDR3 reads TGTGCCAGCACCAATCGGAGGAACAATGAGCAGTTCTTC. As protein: CASTNRRNNEQFF.

The rearrangement joins TRBV7-9 to TRBJ2-2; the match to TRBD1 covers 11 bases. V was clipped by 4 bases and J by 6 bases; unmatched bases: 1. The CDR3 extends over 14 amino acids. The germline gives CDR1 SEHNR, CDR2 FQNEAQ (reference sequence). For the CDR3, the DNA is TGTGCCAGCAGCTCGGGACAGGGGGCCGGGGAGCTGTTTTTT. This translates into CASSSGQGAGELFF.

This chain joins TRBV5-1 and TRBJ2-5; 7 bases fit TRBD2. From germline, CDR1 is SGHRS and CDR2 YFSETQ. The CDR3 length is 14 residues. The ends lost 0 bases at V and 5 bases at J; junction bases unmatched: 4. The CDR3, as DNA: TGCGCCAGCAGCTTGGAGGCGCGGGGGGAGACCCAGTACTTC. Translated, it gives CASSLEARGETQYF.

This clone showed up just once. The chain combines TRBV7-9 with TRBJ2-1; the D gene could be TRBD1 or TRBD2 (7 bases each). The CDR3 covers 15 residues. V lost 7 bases, J lost 4 bases, and 17 bases lay in between. CDR1 and CDR2 (germline): SEHNR, FQNEAQ (reference sequence). In nucleotides, the CDR3 is TGTGCCAGCACCCTCAGACAGGGAGGGTACAATGAGCAGTTCTTC. The encoded protein is CASTLRQGGYNEQFF.

This clone appeared a few times. This rearrangement joins TRBV30 to TRBJ1-1; D uncertain. Germline V gene data show CDR1 as GTSNPN and CDR2 as SVGIG (reference sequence). Trimming shortened V by 3 bases and J by 7 bases, and 12 bases separated the two germline ends. The CDR3 runs to 12 residues. This chain's CDR3 is CAWRPGPVEAFF. The CDR3 DNA follows: TGTGCCTGGAGACCCGGGCCCGTTGAAGCTTTCTTT.

The chain is built from TRBV10-3 and TRBJ2-3; 14 bases are shared with TRBD2. Unmatched junction bases numbered 4, after V lost 2 bases and J lost 3 bases. CDR1 is ENHRY and CDR2 is SYGVKD in the germline V gene. The length of the CDR3 is 17 residues. CDR3 in DNA: TGTGCCATCAGTGAGCTGACTAGCGGGAGGGCGACAGATACGCAGTATTTT. Translating gives CAISELTSGRATDTQYF.

The chain links TRBV10-3 to TRBJ2-3, with D possibly matching TRBD1 (6 bases). Germline V CDR1 and CDR2: ENHRY, SYGVKD. The ends were cut back, 7 bases at V and 5 bases at J, with 16 bases in the middle. This CDR3 is 14 amino acids long. DNA of the CDR3: TGTGCCATCATGGCCCAGGGGTTCAAAGATACGCAGTATTTT. This gives the protein CAIMAQGFKDTQYF.

This chain links TRBV6-5 with TRBJ2-7, with 8 bases identical to TRBD2. The CDR3 spans 13 residues. Per the germline V gene, CDR1 is MNHEY and CDR2 is SVGAGI. The junction had 8 bases not matched to a gene; V was cut back by 6 bases and J by 7 bases. The chain's CDR3 is CASRKREQGEQYF. The CDR3 region has the DNA TGTGCCAGCAGGAAGCGGGAGCAAGGGGAGCAGTACTTC.

The chain has TRBV14 and TRBJ2-7; D remains ambiguous. This CDR3 spans 13 amino acids. V was pared by 2 bases and J by 5 bases, with 10 bases between. CDR1 is SGHDN, CDR2 FVKESK, per germline. CDR3 nucleotides: TGTGCCAGCAGCCAACACAACTGGGACGAGCAGTACTTC. As protein: CASSQHNWDEQYF.

The chain has TRBV5-1 and TRBJ2-3; D gene unclear. The CDR3 runs to 15 residues. Deletions cut 0 bases from V and 6 bases from J, with 14 bases between. Germline CDR1 SGHRS, CDR2 YFSETQ. CDR3 loop: CASSLDRLLADTQYF. The CDR3 nucleotides read TGCGCCAGCAGCTTGGACCGACTCTTAGCTGATACGCAGTATTTT.

The genes are TRBV27 and TRBJ1-4; no clear D gene. V was clipped by 5 bases and J by 6 bases, with 10 bases between them. Germline V gene lookup returns CDR1 MNHEY and CDR2 SMNVEV (reference sequence). This CDR3 comprises 13 residues. The CDR3, as DNA: TGTGCCAGCAGTGACTTTAGTCATGAAAAACTGTTTTTT. It yields the protein CASSDFSHEKLFF.

The genes are TRBV2 and TRBJ1-4, with D tentatively TRBD1 (5 bases). Deletions cut 7 bases from V and 8 bases from J, with 17 bases between. The germline V gene has CDR1 SNHLY and CDR2 FYNNEI. The CDR3 has 14 residues. CDR3 region: CASTPRAGNEKLFF. In DNA, the CDR3 is TGTGCCAGCACCCCTCGGGCAGGGAACGAAAAACTGTTTTTT.

CDR3 region: CSVGIRTGNTEAFF. CDR3 DNA: TGCAGCGTTGGTATCCGGACGGGAAACACTGAAGCTTTCTTT. J is TRBJ1-1 and V is TRBV29-1, with no clear D. There are 14 residues in the CDR3. Germline V gene lookup returns CDR1 SQVTM and CDR2 ANQGSEA. With 4 bases removed from V and 2 bases from J, the gap between germline ends came to 14 bases. The full variable domain, its missing parts supplied by reference TRBV29-1 and TRBJ1-1, is SAVISQKPSRDICQRGTSLTIQCQVDSQVTMMFWYRQQPGQSLTLIATANQGSEATYESGFVIDKFPISRPNLTFSTLTVSNMSPEDSSIYLCSVGIRTGNTEAFFGQGTRLTVV.

This clone was seen only once. The junction differs from germline at one of its ends, possibly a read error. This chain joins TRBV6-4 and TRBJ1-2, with 7 bases lining up with TRBD1. The V gene's germline CDR1 is MRHNA and CDR2 SNTAGT. The CDR3 contains 14 residues. The CDR3 coding sequence is TGTGCCAGCAGTTACTCGAGACAGGGTAATGGCTACACCTTC. Amino acid sequence: CASSYSRQGNGYTF.

This clone was seen only a few times. The chain uses TRBV27 and TRBJ1-1, with D uncertain. V was trimmed by 5 bases and J by 5 bases, leaving 6 bases between them. CDR3 size: 11 residues. CDR1 and CDR2 (germline): MNHEY, SMNVEV (reference sequence). CDR3 sequence reads: CASSRGTEAFF. The DNA for the CDR3 is TGTGCCAGCAGTCGGGGTACTGAAGCTTTCTTT.

The J gene is TRBJ1-1, the V gene TRBV9, with unresolved D. Trimming shortened V by 4 bases and J by 3 bases, and 10 bases separated the two germline ends. This CDR3 comprises 13 residues. Germline V gene data show CDR1 as SGDLS and CDR2 as YYNGEE. The CDR3 spells CASSPASYTEAFF. The CDR3 DNA reads as TGTGCCAGCAGCCCCGCCTCTTACACTGAAGCTTTCTTT.

The genes are TRBV6-6 and TRBJ1-2; D is perhaps TRBD1 (6 bases). Trimming stripped 6 bases from V and 8 bases from J, with 19 bases between. Germline V lookup: CDR1 MNHNY, CDR2 SVGAGI (reference sequence). The CDR3 is 14 amino acids. DNA for the CDR3: TGTGCCAGCAGCCCACCAGGGGCCCCGGGGGGCTACACCTTC. It is translated as CASSPPGAPGGYTF.